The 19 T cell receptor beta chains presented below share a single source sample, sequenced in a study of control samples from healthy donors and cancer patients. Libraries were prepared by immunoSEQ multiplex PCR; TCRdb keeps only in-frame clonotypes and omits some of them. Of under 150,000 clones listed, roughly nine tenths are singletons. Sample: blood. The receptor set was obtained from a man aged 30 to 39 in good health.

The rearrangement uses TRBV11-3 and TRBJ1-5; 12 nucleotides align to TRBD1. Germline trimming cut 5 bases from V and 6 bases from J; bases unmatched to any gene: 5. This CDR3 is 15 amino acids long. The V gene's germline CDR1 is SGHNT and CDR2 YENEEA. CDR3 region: CASSRDRGRGQPQHF. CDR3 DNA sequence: TGTGCCAGCAGCCGGGACAGGGGGCGAGGTCAGCCCCAGCATTTT. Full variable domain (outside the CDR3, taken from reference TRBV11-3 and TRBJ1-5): EAGVVQSPRYKIIEKKQPVAFWCNPISGHNTLYWYLQNLGQGPELLIRYENEEAVDDSQLPKDRFSAERLKGVDSTLKIQPAELGDSAVYLCASSRDRGRGQPQHFGDGTRLSIL.

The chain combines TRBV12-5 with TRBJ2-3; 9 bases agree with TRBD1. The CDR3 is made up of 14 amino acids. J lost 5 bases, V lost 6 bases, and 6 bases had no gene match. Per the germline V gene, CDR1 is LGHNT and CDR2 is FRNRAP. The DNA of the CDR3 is TGTGCTAGTGGCCCGACAGGGGGTATAGATACGCAGTATTTT. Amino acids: CASGPTGGIDTQYF.

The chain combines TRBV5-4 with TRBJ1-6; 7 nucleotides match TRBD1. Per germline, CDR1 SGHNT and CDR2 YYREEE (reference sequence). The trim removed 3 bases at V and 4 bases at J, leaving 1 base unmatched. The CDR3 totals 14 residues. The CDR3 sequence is CASSSQGYNSPLHF. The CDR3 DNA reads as TGTGCCAGCAGCTCACAGGGGTATAATTCACCCCTCCACTTT.

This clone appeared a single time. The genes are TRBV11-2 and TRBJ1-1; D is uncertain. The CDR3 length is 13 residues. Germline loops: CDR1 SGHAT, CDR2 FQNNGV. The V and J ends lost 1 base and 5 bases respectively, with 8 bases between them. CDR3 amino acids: CASSLVPGTEAFF. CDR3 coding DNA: TGTGCCAGCAGCTTAGTGCCGGGGACTGAAGCTTTCTTT.

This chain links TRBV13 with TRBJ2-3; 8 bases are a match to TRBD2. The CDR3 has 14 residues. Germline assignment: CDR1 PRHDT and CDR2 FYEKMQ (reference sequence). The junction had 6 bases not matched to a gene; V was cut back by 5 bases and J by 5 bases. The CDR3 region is CASSTGGGKDTQYF. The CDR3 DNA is TGTGCCAGCAGCACGGGGGGGGGCAAAGATACGCAGTATTTT.

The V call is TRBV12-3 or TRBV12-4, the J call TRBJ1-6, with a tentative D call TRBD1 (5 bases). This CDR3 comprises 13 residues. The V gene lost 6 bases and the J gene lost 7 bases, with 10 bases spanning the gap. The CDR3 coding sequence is TGTGCCAGCAGGGGGACGGAGAATTCACCCCTCCACTTT. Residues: CASRGTENSPLHF.

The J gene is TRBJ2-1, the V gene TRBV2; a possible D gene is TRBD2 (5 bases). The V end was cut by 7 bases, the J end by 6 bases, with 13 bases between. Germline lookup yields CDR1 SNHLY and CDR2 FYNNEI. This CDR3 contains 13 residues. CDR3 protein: CASTLGLFNEQFF. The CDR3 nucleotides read TGTGCCAGCACCCTCGGACTCTTCAATGAGCAGTTCTTC.

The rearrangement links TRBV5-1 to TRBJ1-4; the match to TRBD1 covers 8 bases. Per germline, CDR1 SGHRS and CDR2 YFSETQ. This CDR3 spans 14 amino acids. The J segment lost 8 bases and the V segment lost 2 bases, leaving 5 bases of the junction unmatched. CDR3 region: CASSLGQGYEKLFF. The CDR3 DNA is TGCGCCAGCAGCTTAGGACAGGGATACGAAAAACTGTTTTTT.

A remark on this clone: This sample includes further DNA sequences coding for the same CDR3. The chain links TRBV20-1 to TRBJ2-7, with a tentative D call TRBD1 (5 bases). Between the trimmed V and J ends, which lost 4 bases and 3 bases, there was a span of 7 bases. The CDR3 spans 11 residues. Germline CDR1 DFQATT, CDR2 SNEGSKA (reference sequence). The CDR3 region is CSAIQGYEQYF. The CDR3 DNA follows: TGCAGTGCTATCCAGGGCTACGAGCAGTACTTC.

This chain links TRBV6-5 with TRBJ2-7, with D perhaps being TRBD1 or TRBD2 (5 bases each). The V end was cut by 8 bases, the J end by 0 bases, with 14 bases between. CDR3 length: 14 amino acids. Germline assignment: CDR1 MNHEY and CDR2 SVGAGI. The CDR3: CASQTGPFSYEQYF. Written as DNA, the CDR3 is TGTGCCAGCCAGACGGGGCCGTTCTCCTACGAGCAGTACTTC.

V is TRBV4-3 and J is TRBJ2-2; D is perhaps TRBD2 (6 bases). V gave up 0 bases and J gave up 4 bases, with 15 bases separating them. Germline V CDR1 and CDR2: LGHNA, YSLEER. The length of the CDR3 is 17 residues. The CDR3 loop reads CASSQDRRVGGTGELFF. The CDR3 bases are TGCGCCAGCAGCCAAGATCGAAGGGTGGGGGGCACCGGGGAGCTGTTTTTT.

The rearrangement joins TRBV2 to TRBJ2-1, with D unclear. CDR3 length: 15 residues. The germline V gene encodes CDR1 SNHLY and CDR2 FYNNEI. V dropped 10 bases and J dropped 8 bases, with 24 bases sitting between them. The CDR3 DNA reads TGTGCCAAACCGGACGGCTTACCCCGGTCATATGAGCAGTTCTTC. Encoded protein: CAKPDGLPRSYEQFF.

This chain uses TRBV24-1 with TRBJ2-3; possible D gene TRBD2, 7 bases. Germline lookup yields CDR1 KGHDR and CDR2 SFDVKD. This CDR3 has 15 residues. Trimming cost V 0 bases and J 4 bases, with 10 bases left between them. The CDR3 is CATSDLGGASDTQYF. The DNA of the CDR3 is TGTGCCACCAGTGATTTGGGGGGGGCCTCAGATACGCAGTATTTT.

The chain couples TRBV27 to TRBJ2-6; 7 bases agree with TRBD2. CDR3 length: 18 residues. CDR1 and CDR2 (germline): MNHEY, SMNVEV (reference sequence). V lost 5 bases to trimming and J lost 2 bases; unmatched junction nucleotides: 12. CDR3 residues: CASSPASGGTPGANVLTF. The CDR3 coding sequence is TGTGCCAGCAGTCCCGCCTCCGGGGGGACCCCTGGGGCCAACGTCCTGACTTTC.

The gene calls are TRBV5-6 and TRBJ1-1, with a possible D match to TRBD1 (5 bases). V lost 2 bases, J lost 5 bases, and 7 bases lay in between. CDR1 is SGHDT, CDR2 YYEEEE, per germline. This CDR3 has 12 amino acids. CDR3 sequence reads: CASSFSGTEAFF. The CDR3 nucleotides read TGTGCCAGCAGCTTTTCAGGGACTGAAGCTTTCTTT.

The CDR3 spells CASSPQDRGDNSPLHF. The DNA of the CDR3 is TGTGCCAGCAGCCCTCAAGACAGGGGGGATAATTCACCCCTCCACTTT. This chain links TRBV6-6 with TRBJ1-6, with 9 bases lining up with TRBD1. The CDR3 contains 16 residues. After removal of 6 bases from V and 5 bases from J, the junction contained 8 bases not matched to a gene. Germline V CDR1 and CDR2: MNHNY, SVGAGI (reference sequence).

CDR3 in DNA: TGTGCCAGCAAGGCTAGTCGGTGGACAGATACGCAGTATTTT. It encodes CASKASRWTDTQYF. The rearrangement links TRBV25-1 to TRBJ2-3; D not certain. This CDR3 has 14 amino acids. V gave up 7 bases and J gave up 3 bases, with 14 bases separating them. Germline loops: CDR1 MGHDK, CDR2 SYGVNS.

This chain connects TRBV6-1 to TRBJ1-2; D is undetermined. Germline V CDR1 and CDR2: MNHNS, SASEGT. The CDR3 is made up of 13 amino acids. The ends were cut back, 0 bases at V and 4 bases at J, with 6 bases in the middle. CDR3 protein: CASSEAGGYGYTF. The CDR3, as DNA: TGTGCCAGCAGTGAAGCAGGAGGCTATGGCTACACCTTC.

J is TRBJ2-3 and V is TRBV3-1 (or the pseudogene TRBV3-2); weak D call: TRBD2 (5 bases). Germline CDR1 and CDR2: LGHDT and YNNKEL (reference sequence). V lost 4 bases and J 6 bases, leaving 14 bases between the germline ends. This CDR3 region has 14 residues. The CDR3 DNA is TGTGCCAGCAGCCGATCGGAGGCGGACGATACGCAGTATTTT. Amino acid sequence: CASSRSEADDTQYF.